This T cell receptor (beta chain) was sequenced in a study of early T cells in non-severe SARS-CoV-2 infection. Molecules of cDNA were individually given unique molecular identifiers that were attached to them. TCRdb re-analysed the 5' RACE reads in MiXCR, keeping a single row per CDR3 protein. The sample lists 70,000 or so distinct CDR3 sequences; 9.5% to 15% were seen once. This clonotype has ten or more counts. In germline, CDR1 is SEHNR, CDR2 FQNEAQ (reference sequence). This CDR3 has 16 residues. V shed 2 bases, J shed 0 bases, and the junction held 2 bases outside the gene matches. The sequenced material came from whole blood. This receptor was obtained from an adult who was a healthcare worker with PCR-confirmed SARS-CoV-2 infection or an uninfected control (not recorded which). The V gene is TRBV7-9, the J gene TRBJ2-2, with 8 positions matching TRBD1. The CDR3 coding sequence is TGTGCCAGCAGCTTACAGGGGGCCGCGAACACCGGGGAGCTGTTTTTT. It encodes CASSLQGAANTGELFF.